The 30 T cell receptor beta chains below were found in one sample sequenced in a study of blood T cells in healthy people across ages. A second PCR of roughly 7 to 11 cycles used a sample-barcoded 5' primer and a J-beta primer mix. TCRdb redid the calling of the 5' RACE reads with MiXCR, one entry per CDR3 protein. The profile covers hundreds of thousands of distinct CDR3 sequences, with roughly 60% appearing a single time and roughly 20% taken by the ten largest. The material sequenced was blood. Receptor source: a young man in good health.

This clonotype has only a few counts. The chain is built from TRBV3-1 and TRBJ2-7, with 7 bases aligning to TRBD1. The CDR3 has 14 amino acids. Trimming cost V 4 bases and J 5 bases; bases outside gene matches: 8. Germline V gives CDR1 LGHDT, CDR2 YNNKEL (reference sequence). CDR3 bases: TGTGCCAGCAGCCCCTGGGACAGTATCCACGAGCAGTACTTC. Translated: CASSPWDSIHEQYF.

This clonotype was counted only a few times. The chain couples TRBV6-1 to TRBJ2-4; TRBD1 aligns across 11 bases. The J call may be faulty, since TRBJ2-7 better matches the DNA end. The length of the CDR3 is 14 residues. The germline gives CDR1 MNHNS, CDR2 SASEGT. CDR3 sequence reads: CASGGDRGAYEQYF. The DNA for the CDR3 is TGTGCCAGCGGAGGGGACAGGGGGGCCTACGAGCAGTACTTC.

DNA for the CDR3: TGTGCCAGCAGTGACGCTTTGAACACTGAAGCTTTCTTT. It encodes CASSDALNTEAFF. The chain combines TRBV6-2 or TRBV6-3 with TRBJ1-1; no clear D. CDR1 is MNHEY and CDR2 is SVGEGT in the germline V gene. Trimming pared 5 bases from V and 0 bases from J, leaving 7 bases between. The CDR3 length is 13 residues.

This clonotype was seen at least ten times. The CDR3 is CSVDQPGRDDGYTF. The CDR3 bases are TGCAGCGTTGATCAGCCGGGGAGGGACGATGGCTACACCTTC. The gene calls are TRBV29-1 and TRBJ1-2; weak D call: TRBD1 (5 bases). The CDR3 has 14 residues. Germline loops: CDR1 SQVTM, CDR2 ANQGSEA. The germline V and J ends were trimmed by 3 bases and 6 bases, with 17 bases remaining between them.

J is TRBJ1-4 and V is TRBV9; 7 bases line up with TRBD1. Germline-derived CDR1 and CDR2 are SGDLS and YYNGEE. Unmatched junction bases numbered 9, after V lost 4 bases and J lost 6 bases. CDR3 length: 15 amino acids. The CDR3 loop reads CASSRERDSYEKLFF. The CDR3 DNA sequence: TGTGCCAGCAGCCGCGAACGGGACAGCTATGAAAAACTGTTTTTT.

The V and J genes are TRBV7-9 and TRBJ1-4; TRBD1 agrees at 7 bases. The germline V gene encodes CDR1 SEHNR and CDR2 FQNEAQ (reference sequence). This CDR3 has 15 residues. Trimming took 5 bases from V and 10 from J; bases not matched to a gene: 13. The CDR3 DNA reads TGTGCCAGCAGCCATGCACAGGGGCAGATGGGAAAACTGTTTTTT. Translated, it gives CASSHAQGQMGKLFF.

This clonotype was counted a few times. The chain uses TRBV29-1 and TRBJ1-2; no clear D. This CDR3 contains 12 residues. Germline assignment: CDR1 SQVTM and CDR2 ANQGSEA. The V end lost 1 base, the J end lost 5 bases, and 8 bases lay between the germline ends. CDR3 amino acids: CSVEGPDYGYTF. CDR3 DNA: TGCAGCGTTGAAGGGCCGGATTATGGCTACACCTTC.

The V call is TRBV6-5, the J call TRBJ2-5; D possibly uses TRBD1 or TRBD2 (5 bases each). The length of the CDR3 is 15 residues. Deletions cut 6 bases from V and 4 bases from J, with 18 bases between. Germline V gives CDR1 MNHEY, CDR2 SVGAGI. The CDR3 sequence is CASRTGTHGSETQYF. The CDR3 DNA is TGTGCCAGCAGGACCGGGACCCACGGCTCAGAGACCCAGTACTTC.

The chain combines TRBV4-2 with TRBJ1-6; D possibly corresponds to TRBD1 (5 bases). This CDR3 is 18 amino acids long. Germline V gives CDR1 LGHNA, CDR2 YNFKEQ. V lost 4 bases, J lost 10 bases, and 26 bases lay in between. CDR3 in amino acids: CASSPTTPSGTGTSPLHF. The CDR3 DNA is TGTGCCAGCAGCCCTACGACCCCCTCCGGGACGGGGACGTCACCCCTCCACTTT.

This clonotype was detected once. This chain links TRBV7-2 with TRBJ2-5; D perhaps matches TRBD1 (6 bases). The DNA matches TRBJ2-7 better at its end, which makes the J call doubtful. Germline-derived CDR1 and CDR2 are SGHTA and FQGNSA. The CDR3 loop spans 15 amino acids. CDR3 coding DNA: TGTGCCAGCAGCACAATTGAGACAGGACGCTACGAGCAGTACTTC. Translating gives CASSTIETGRYEQYF.

The V call is TRBV29-1, the J call TRBJ2-7; 12 bases agree with TRBD2. Germline CDR1 is SQVTM and CDR2 is ANQGSEA. This CDR3 is built from 14 residues. Losses at the gene ends were 4 bases for V and 5 bases for J; bases not matched to a gene: 6. For the CDR3, the DNA is TGCAGCGTTGGCCTAGCGGGAGGGCCGCACGAGCAGTACTTC. This encodes CSVGLAGGPHEQYF.

The gene calls are TRBV12-3 or TRBV12-4 and TRBJ2-6; perhaps TRBD2 as D (6 bases). Trimming shortened V by 5 bases and J by 3 bases, and 20 bases separated the two germline ends. The CDR3 extends over 18 amino acids. The CDR3 DNA follows: TGTGCCAGCAGTCCGCAACGGGGAGGTGCAATTGGGGCCAACGTCCTGACTTTC. Amino acid sequence: CASSPQRGGAIGANVLTF.

The chain joins TRBV6-1 to TRBJ2-5; 7 positions match TRBD1. The closer fit of TRBJ2-7 to the DNA end suggests the J call may be wrong. Germline-derived CDR1 and CDR2 are MNHNS and SASEGT. The CDR3 runs 16 residues. The CDR3, as DNA: TGTGCCAGCAGTGATTACGGACAGGCGACCGAATACGAGCAGTACTTC. This encodes CASSDYGQATEYEQYF.

The chain recombines TRBV6-5 with TRBJ1-2; D is ambiguous. The CDR3 length is 15 residues. From germline, CDR1 is MNHEY and CDR2 SVGAGI. Deletions cut 7 bases from V and 4 bases from J, with 19 bases between. The CDR3 reads CASTNGGNGIYGYTF. The CDR3 nucleotides read TGTGCCAGCACTAACGGCGGGAACGGGATCTATGGCTACACCTTC.

V is TRBV12-3 or TRBV12-4 and J is TRBJ1-1; 7 nucleotides match TRBD1. CDR3 size: 14 residues. Losses at the gene ends were 6 bases for V and 5 bases for J; bases not matched to a gene: 9. CDR3 sequence reads: CASSPRQGKTEAFF. The CDR3 DNA reads TGTGCCAGCAGCCCACGACAGGGAAAGACTGAAGCTTTCTTT.

The rearrangement joins TRBV20-1 to TRBJ1-2; tentative D call: TRBD1 (5 bases). CDR3 length equals 13 residues. V was clipped by 4 bases and J by 6 bases, with 15 bases between them. CDR1 is DFQATT, CDR2 SNEGSKA, per germline (reference sequence). The chain's CDR3 is CSAKTQGGDGYTF. In DNA, the CDR3 is TGCAGTGCTAAAACTCAGGGTGGCGATGGCTACACCTTC.

The rearrangement joins TRBV10-3 to TRBJ2-7; TRBD1 aligns across 11 bases. Germline values: CDR1 ENHRY, CDR2 SYGVKD. The CDR3 has 15 amino acids. With V trimmed by 4 bases and J by 5 bases, 7 bases remained unmatched. The DNA for the CDR3 is TGTGCCATCAGTGCCCCGGACAGGGGGCGCGACGAGCAGTACTTC. This encodes CAISAPDRGRDEQYF.

The chain is built from TRBV5-1 and TRBJ2-1; 8 bases are a match to TRBD1. The junction had 11 bases not matched to a gene; V was cut back by 0 bases and J by 0 bases. CDR3 length equals 19 residues. Germline CDR1 SGHRS, CDR2 YFSETQ. CDR3 sequence (DNA): TGCGCCAGCAGCTTGGGGGCAGGGGGCGCCGGGGGCTCCTACAATGAGCAGTTCTTC. It encodes CASSLGAGGAGGSYNEQFF. The full variable domain, with the rest looked up from reference TRBV5-1 and TRBJ2-1, is KAGVTQTPRYLIKTRGQQVTLSCSPISGHRSVSWYQQTPGQGLQFLFEYFSETQRNKGNFPGRFSGRQFSNSRSEMNVSTLELGDSALYLCASSLGAGGAGGSYNEQFFGPGTRLTVL.

To note about this clonotype: A read error may account for a junction end that differs from germline. The chain links TRBV7-2 to TRBJ2-5; 10 bases agree with TRBD2. CDR3 length: 15 amino acids. Germline assignment: CDR1 SGHTA and CDR2 FQGNSA. CDR3 in amino acids: CASSLWTSGQETQYF. The CDR3 bases are TGTGCTAGCAGCCTGTGGACTAGCGGACAAGAGACCCAGTACTTC.

This clonotype is a singleton in its sample. CDR3 bases: TGTGCCAGCAGTGAAGTCGGTAGTTCTAGGACCATGATAATGAGAAACATTCAGTACTTC. This gives the protein CASSEVGSSRTMIMRNIQYF. The chain is built from TRBV6-1 and TRBJ2-4, with unresolved D. V was cut by 1 base and J by 6 bases, with 28 bases left in between. The CDR3 totals 20 residues. Germline CDR1 and CDR2: MNHNS and SASEGT.

With respect to this clonotype: This may stem from a read error, because a much larger clone lies one nucleotide away. This CDR3 is CVSSRTAQETQYF. Written as DNA, the CDR3 is TGTGTCAGCTCCCGGACAGCTCAAGAGACCCAGTACTTC. The rearrangement links TRBV18 to TRBJ2-4; maybe TRBD1 (6 bases). Near its end, the DNA agrees better with TRBJ2-5, so the J call may be wrong. Germline V gene data show CDR1 as KGHSH and CDR2 as LQKENI. This CDR3 spans 13 amino acids.

V usage is TRBV20-1 and J usage is TRBJ1-5; D is uncertain. The CDR3 extends over 13 amino acids. The V end lost 3 bases, the J end lost 5 bases, and 11 bases lay between the germline ends. Germline CDR1 and CDR2: DFQATT and SNEGSKA (reference sequence). Written as DNA, the CDR3 is TGCAGTGCTAGCCTCAACAGAGATCAGCCCCAGCATTTT. The encoded protein is CSASLNRDQPQHF.

The rearrangement joins TRBV6-6 to TRBJ2-4, with a possible D match to TRBD1 (6 bases). The V end was cut by 10 bases, the J end by 8 bases, with 21 bases between. This CDR3 has 14 amino acids. Germline V CDR1 and CDR2: MNHNY, SVGAGI (reference sequence). The CDR3 is CATRPEGTTDIQYF. CDR3 DNA sequence: TGTGCCACCAGGCCTGAGGGGACAACGGACATTCAGTACTTC.

The table lists this clonotype with a count of one. This chain joins TRBV11-1 and TRBJ2-1; D is possibly TRBD2 (6 bases). Germline V gene sequence: CDR1 SGHAT, CDR2 FQDESV (reference sequence). There are 15 residues in the CDR3. The V end was cut by 5 bases, the J end by 3 bases, with 14 bases between. The DNA for the CDR3 is TGTGCCAGCAGCCCAAGCACTAGCAACTACAATGAGCAGTTCTTC. Its translation: CASSPSTSNYNEQFF. The variable domain in full, completed from reference TRBV11-1 and TRBJ2-1, reads EAEVAQSPRYKITEKSQAVAFWCDPISGHATLYWYRQILGQGPELLVQFQDESVVDDSQLPKDRFSAERLKGVDSTLKIQPAELGDSAMYLCASSPSTSNYNEQFFGPGTRLTVL.

This sequence joins TRBV5-1 and TRBJ2-1; 8 bases match TRBD2. V lost 2 bases to trimming and J lost 10 bases; unmatched junction nucleotides: 20. Germline assignment: CDR1 SGHRS and CDR2 YFSETQ. The CDR3 runs to 18 residues. The CDR3 bases are TGCGCCAGCAGCTTCCGATACCAGAGCGGGAGATTTCTTAGAGAGCAGTTCTTC. Translating gives CASSFRYQSGRFLREQFF.

The chain is built from TRBV29-1 and TRBJ2-5; D might be TRBD1 or TRBD2, each matching 5 bases. Germline lookup yields CDR1 SQVTM and CDR2 ANQGSEA. The V gene lost 6 bases and the J gene lost 3 bases, with 11 bases spanning the gap. There are 12 residues in the CDR3. The CDR3 spells CSVGDGKETQYF. DNA of the CDR3: TGCAGCGTCGGGGACGGGAAAGAGACCCAGTACTTC.

This clonotype has at least ten counts. This rearrangement joins TRBV29-1 to TRBJ1-1; D ambiguous. The V end lost 6 bases, the J end lost 1 base, and 6 bases lay between the germline ends. CDR3 length: 11 amino acids. CDR1 is SQVTM and CDR2 is ANQGSEA in the germline V gene. CDR3 DNA sequence: TGCAGCGTCCTGAAGAACACTGAAGCTTTCTTT. It codes for CSVLKNTEAFF.

This clonotype has a single count. The rearrangement joins TRBV11-1 to TRBJ2-4; D may be TRBD2 (6 bases). V lost 4 bases to trimming and J lost 5 bases, with 12 bases between them. This CDR3 has 14 amino acids. CDR1 is SGHAT, CDR2 FQDESV, per germline (reference sequence). CDR3 nucleotides: TGTGCCAGCAGCTCACTAGCTGACCAAAACATTCAGTACTTC. Translation gives CASSSLADQNIQYF.

This clonotype was observed a few times. CDR3 in DNA: TGCAGCGTTGTGAGGGAGGACACCGGGGAGCTGTTTTTT. This gives the protein CSVVREDTGELFF. The chain combines TRBV29-1 with TRBJ2-2; perhaps TRBD2 as D (6 bases). CDR1 and CDR2 (germline): SQVTM, ANQGSEA. This CDR3 spans 13 amino acids. The V end was cut by 4 bases, the J end by 3 bases, with 9 bases between.

V usage is TRBV6-2 or TRBV6-3 and J usage is TRBJ1-6, with 7 bases aligning to TRBD1. Germline CDR1 MNHEY, CDR2 SVGEGT. With 7 bases clipped from V and 11 bases from J, the junction kept 11 bases outside the gene matches. The CDR3 is made up of 14 amino acids. The CDR3 protein is CASTQRQGSAPLHF. CDR3 nucleotides: TGTGCCAGCACACAGAGACAGGGATCGGCACCCCTCCACTTT.